The clone carrying this T cell receptor beta chain was seen just once. This record comes from a study of blood T cell repertoires in COVID-19. The ends were cut back, 1 base at V and 6 bases at J, with 10 bases in the middle. Germline V lookup: CDR1 GTSNPN, CDR2 SVGIG (reference sequence). CDR3 length: 13 amino acids. In the original processing: For nucleated cells, counts were estimated from reference gene primer amplification. TCRdb's copy holds only in-frame clones and misses some; the assay was immunoSEQ multiplex PCR. From that table come the V and J calls and clone size; the DNA was used to work out D and trimming. The table has hundreds of thousands of clones, 89% seen once; the top ten hold roughly a tenth. The study recruited people aged about 18 to 95 years across approximately 24 US areas.

This sequence originates from a woman between 40 and 55 years old who had recovered from COVID-19. This chain links TRBV30 with TRBJ1-5, with D uncertain. Sequenced input: PBMCs or T cells enriched from blood (not recorded which). The DNA for the CDR3 is TGTGCCTGGAGTGGGCTTGGTGGTCAGCCCCAGCATTTT. This codes for CAWSGLGGQPQHF.